This T cell receptor (beta chain) stems from a study of cytotoxic CD8 clonotypes in ibrutinib-treated CLL. Across the whole study: The cohort had over ten relapsed/refractory and approximately 14 treatment-naive patients, 17 IGHV unmutated. After a median of around 68 months, about 15 patients stayed remitted and approximately 12 progressed; responses had been partial in some 25 and complete in 2.

V trimming: 4 bases; J trimming: 6 bases; junction bases outside the gene matches: 7. Germline values: CDR1 SNHLY, CDR2 FYNNEI. The CDR3 sequence is 14 residues long. As for this clone: Its specificity is not known.

Study-wide results and caveats: Progressing patients had sampling times that differed from those of sustained-remission patients.

Clones were read by immunoSEQ multiplex PCR, and TCRdb kept only the in-frame ones, dropping some. This sample has 270,000 or so clones, with roughly three quarters found just once. This TCR was recovered from a human donor with chronic lymphocytic leukemia. This chain connects TRBV2 to TRBJ1-2; 8 nucleotides agree with TRBD1. Specimen: PBMCs, collected at disease progression, from a patient treated with ibrutinib. The CDR3 nucleotides are TGTGCCAGCAGTGTGCGGCAGGGGGCGAATGGCTACACCTTC. Translating gives CASSVRQGANGYTF.